These 32 T cell receptor beta chains were sequenced from one sample in a study of T cell responses to AZD1222 COVID-19 vaccine. Method: immunoSEQ multiplex PCR; TCRdb's copy keeps in-frame clones and lacks some. The table has tens of thousands of clones, more than 60% seen once. The sample was peripheral blood, taken 28 days after the second dose of the MenACWY control vaccine. These receptors were obtained from an adult who received the MenACWY meningococcal vaccine as a control.

The CDR3 spells CASSILTGIRIFDEQYF. DNA for the CDR3: TGTGCCAGTAGTATATTAACAGGGATTAGAATTTTTGACGAGCAGTACTTC. The chain couples TRBV19 to TRBJ2-7; D is perhaps TRBD1 (6 bases). This CDR3 spans 17 amino acids. V was clipped by 2 bases and J by 5 bases, with 22 bases between them. Germline lookup yields CDR1 LNHDA and CDR2 SQIVND (reference sequence).

The chain employs TRBV5-1 and TRBJ2-5; TRBD2 aligns across 11 bases. The CDR3 is 14 residues long. The germline V gene has CDR1 SGHRS and CDR2 YFSETQ. J lost 2 bases, V lost 4 bases, and 1 base had no gene match. The CDR3 is CASSPSGGQETQYF. The CDR3, as DNA: TGCGCCAGCAGCCCTAGCGGGGGGCAAGAGACCCAGTACTTC.

V and J are TRBV5-1 and TRBJ2-5; 12 bases fit TRBD2. V shed 4 bases and J 5 bases; nucleotides not matched to a gene: 3. The CDR3 is 14 amino acids. Per the germline V gene, CDR1 is SGHRS and CDR2 is YFSETQ. The CDR3 is CASSLAGGWETQYF. Written as DNA, the CDR3 is TGCGCCAGCAGCCTAGCGGGAGGGTGGGAGACCCAGTACTTC.

The CDR3 spells CASSPGQLNTEAFF. CDR3 DNA: TGTGCCAGCAGTCCGGGACAGTTGAACACTGAAGCTTTCTTT. The rearrangement links TRBV18 to TRBJ1-1; TRBD1 matches 7 bases. The CDR3 length is 14 residues. Trimming at V came to 8 bases and at J to 0 bases, leaving 6 bases not matched to a gene. Germline-derived CDR1 and CDR2 are KGHSH and LQKENI.

J is TRBJ1-1 and V is TRBV28; D unresolved. Germline V gives CDR1 MDHEN, CDR2 SYDVKM. The CDR3 sequence is 11 residues long. V lost 10 bases to trimming and J lost 6 bases, with 12 bases between them. The CDR3 spells CATRGQPEAFF. The DNA of the CDR3 is TGTGCCACCCGTGGGCAACCTGAAGCTTTCTTT. The full variable domain, rest sourced from reference TRBV28 and TRBJ1-1, is DVKVTQSSRYLVKRTGEKVFLECVQDMDHENMFWYRQDPGLGLRLIYFSYDVKMKEKGDIPEGYSVSREKKERFSLILESASTNQTSMYLCATRGQPEAFFGQGTRLTVV.

The gene calls are TRBV18 and TRBJ1-1; D is undetermined. The CDR3 has 13 residues. Germline V gives CDR1 KGHSH, CDR2 LQKENI. Trimming removed 6 bases at V and 2 bases at J, with 10 bases between. Written as DNA, the CDR3 is TGTGCCAGCTCTTTGGTGGGCAACACTGAAGCTTTCTTT. The encoded protein is CASSLVGNTEAFF.

The chain combines TRBV11-1 with TRBJ1-2; D is uncertain. Germline-derived CDR1 and CDR2 are SGHAT and FQDESV (reference sequence). V was shortened by 3 bases and J by 2 bases, with 7 bases between the two germline ends. CDR3 length equals 13 residues. The CDR3 reads CASSLFSNYGYTF. DNA for the CDR3: TGTGCCAGCAGCTTGTTCTCGAACTATGGCTACACCTTC.

The CDR3 is CASSQSTGWNTIYF. CDR3 DNA: TGTGCCAGCAGCCAATCCACAGGGTGGAACACCATATATTTT. The chain is built from TRBV14 and TRBJ1-3, with D perhaps TRBD1 (6 bases). The germline CDR1 and CDR2 sequences are SGHDN and FVKESK. The length of the CDR3 is 14 residues. The ends were cut back, 2 bases at V and 7 bases at J, with 12 bases in the middle. The whole variable domain, remainder taken from reference TRBV14 and TRBJ1-3, is EAGVTQFPSHSVIEKGQTVTLRCDPISGHDNLYWYRRVMGKEIKFLLHFVKESKQDESGMPNNRFLAERTGGTYSTLKVQPAELEDSGVYFCASSQSTGWNTIYFGEGSWLTVV.

The CDR3: CASSSDRINTEAFF. In nucleotides, the CDR3 is TGTGCCAGCAGTTCCGACAGGATCAACACTGAAGCTTTCTTT. The J gene is TRBJ1-1, the V gene TRBV6-5; weak D call: TRBD1 (6 bases). The CDR3 consists of 14 residues. Trimming took off 4 bases at V and 2 bases at J, with 11 bases between the two ends. Germline CDR1 and CDR2: MNHEY and SVGAGI.

The chain recombines TRBV12-3 or TRBV12-4 with TRBJ2-2, with no clear D. Deletions cut 6 bases from V and 1 base from J, with 3 bases between. CDR3 length: 12 amino acids. The CDR3 DNA follows: TGTGCCAGCAGCCTGAACACCGGGGAGCTGTTTTTT. Protein sequence: CASSLNTGELFF.

The chain joins TRBV2 to TRBJ1-5, with no clear D. V was shortened by 7 bases and J by 4 bases, with 8 bases between the two germline ends. The CDR3 is 12 residues long. Germline CDR1 SNHLY, CDR2 FYNNEI. This CDR3 reads CASTVGNQPQHF. CDR3 in DNA: TGTGCCAGCACCGTAGGGAATCAGCCCCAGCATTTT.

This clone came up a few times. The rearrangement links TRBV2 to TRBJ1-2, with TRBD1 matching 10 bases. V was pared by 6 bases and J by 5 bases, with 9 bases of the junction left unmatched. The germline CDR1 and CDR2 sequences are SNHLY and FYNNEI. There are 15 residues in the CDR3. As DNA, the CDR3 is TGTGCCAGCAGCCAGCCGGGACAGGGGATTTATGGCTACACCTTC. This translates into CASSQPGQGIYGYTF. The full variable domain, completed using reference TRBV2 and TRBJ1-2, is EPEVTQTPSHQVTQMGQEVILRCVPISNHLYFYWYRQILGQKVEFLVSFYNNEISEKSEIFDDQFSVERPDGSNFTLKIRSTKLEDSAMYFCASSQPGQGIYGYTFGSGTRLTVV.

The DNA of the CDR3 is TGTGCCAGCAGCTTAGATATAGGCACTGAAGCTTTCTTT. It yields the protein CASSLDIGTEAFF. The chain couples TRBV11-3 to TRBJ1-1, with no clear D. Trimming took 0 bases from V and 4 from J, leaving 6 bases between them. Germline CDR1 and CDR2: SGHNT and YENEEA. The CDR3 is 13 residues long.

This clone was found a few times. The chain links TRBV2 to TRBJ1-4; 9 positions agree with TRBD1. The CDR3 has 13 amino acids. The V gene's germline CDR1 is SNHLY and CDR2 FYNNEI. The V and J ends lost 9 bases and 3 bases, in that order; junction bases with no gene match: 2. The CDR3, as DNA: TGTGCCAGGGGGACAGGGCCTAATGAAAAACTGTTTTTT. The encoded protein is CARGTGPNEKLFF.

This clone was counted a single time. The chain combines TRBV5-6 with TRBJ2-5; 8 nucleotides line up with TRBD2. Germline CDR1 and CDR2: SGHDT and YYEEEE. The CDR3 runs 16 residues. The V segment lost 1 base and the J segment 4 bases; nucleotides outside the gene matches: 9. The CDR3 DNA sequence: TGTGCCAGCAGCTTGTCAGTGGGGCTAGCGGGAGAGACCCAGTACTTC. It specifies CASSLSVGLAGETQYF.

This chain connects TRBV7-8 to TRBJ2-3; possible D gene TRBD2, 5 bases. Germline CDR1 and CDR2: SGHVS and FQNEAQ. CDR3 length: 12 residues. V was shortened by 5 bases and J by 8 bases, with 11 bases between the two germline ends. This CDR3 is CASSLIRGTQYF. The CDR3 nucleotides read TGTGCCAGCAGCCTCATCCGGGGTACGCAGTATTTT.

The V call is TRBV28, the J call TRBJ1-2; 9 bases line up with TRBD1. V was clipped by 6 bases and J by 4 bases; unmatched bases: 3. Per the germline V gene, CDR1 is MDHEN and CDR2 is SYDVKM. This CDR3 has 13 amino acids. CDR3: CASRTGQGYGYTF. The DNA for the CDR3 is TGTGCCAGCAGGACGGGACAGGGCTATGGCTACACCTTC.

The V call is TRBV28, the J call TRBJ2-1, with TRBD2 identical over 10 bases. In germline, CDR1 is MDHEN, CDR2 SYDVKM. This CDR3 region has 16 residues. Trimming removed 3 bases from V and 7 bases from J; junction bases left unmatched: 9. The CDR3 nucleotides are TGTGCCAGCAGTTTCCTCTTAGCGGGAGGTAAAAATGAGCAGTTCTTC. Translating it yields CASSFLLAGGKNEQFF.

This rearrangement joins TRBV6-5 to TRBJ1-1; TRBD1 agrees at 12 bases. The CDR3 totals 15 residues. With 6 bases clipped from V and 7 bases from J, the junction kept 9 bases outside the gene matches. Looked up from germline, CDR1 is MNHEY and CDR2 is SVGAGI. As DNA, the CDR3 is TGTGCCAGCAGCCTCCGGGACAGGGGGCTTGTTGAAGCTTTCTTT. It is translated as CASSLRDRGLVEAFF.

The V and J genes are TRBV2 and TRBJ2-1; 8 nucleotides line up with TRBD2. The CDR3 sequence is 14 residues long. V trimming: 3 bases; J trimming: 7 bases; junction bases outside the gene matches: 5. Germline lookup yields CDR1 SNHLY and CDR2 FYNNEI. CDR3 protein: CASSDSGSKNEQFF. CDR3 DNA: TGTGCCAGCAGTGACAGCGGGAGCAAGAATGAGCAGTTCTTC.

The chain employs TRBV30 and TRBJ1-6; D unresolved. The CDR3 has 12 amino acids. CDR1 is GTSNPN and CDR2 is SVGIG in the germline V gene (reference sequence). Trimming stripped 4 bases from V and 10 bases from J, with 11 bases between. CDR3 loop: CAWTVPVSPLHF. The CDR3 bases are TGTGCCTGGACGGTTCCGGTATCACCCCTCCACTTT. Looking up the rest from reference TRBV30 and TRBJ1-6 gives the full variable domain: SQTIHQWPATLVQPVGSPLSLECTVEGTSNPNLYWYRQAAGRGLQLLFYSVGIGQISSEVPQNLSASRPQDRQFILSSKKLLLSDSGFYLCAWTVPVSPLHFGNGTRLTVT.

The V and J genes are TRBV2 and TRBJ2-5; D is perhaps TRBD2 (6 bases). Germline-derived CDR1 and CDR2 are SNHLY and FYNNEI. Trimming cost V 11 bases and J 2 bases, with 12 bases left between them. The CDR3 covers 12 residues. The CDR3 sequence: CAAGREQETQYF. Written as DNA, the CDR3 is TGTGCCGCCGGACGGGAGCAAGAGACCCAGTACTTC.

The chain employs TRBV28 and TRBJ1-5; possibly TRBD1 for D (6 bases). Looked up from germline, CDR1 is MDHEN and CDR2 is SYDVKM. V lost 6 bases, J lost 4 bases, and 16 bases lay in between. The CDR3 extends over 15 amino acids. The CDR3 is CASSNGQTWNQPQHF. The CDR3 nucleotides are TGTGCCAGCAGCAATGGACAGACGTGGAATCAGCCCCAGCATTTT.

The rearrangement joins TRBV6-2 or TRBV6-3 to TRBJ1-1, with D possibly being TRBD1 (5 bases). The CDR3 loop spans 14 amino acids. CDR1 and CDR2 from the germline V gene are MNHEY and SVGEGT. The V and J ends lost 2 bases and 6 bases respectively, with 13 bases between them. CDR3 nucleotide sequence: TGTGCCAGCAGTTACGAAATGAGGGGCGCTGAAGCTTTCTTT. Residues: CASSYEMRGAEAFF.

This clone came up a few times. This chain uses TRBV7-3 with TRBJ1-1; unclear D gene. CDR3 size: 13 residues. In germline, CDR1 is SGHTA, CDR2 FQGTGA. V lost 3 bases and J 4 bases, leaving 9 bases between the germline ends. The DNA for the CDR3 is TGTGCCAGCAGCTTGGGATGGGGCACTGAAGCTTTCTTT. Amino acids: CASSLGWGTEAFF.

The rearrangement joins TRBV3-1 (or the pseudogene TRBV3-2) to TRBJ1-1; D possibly corresponds to TRBD1 (5 bases). From germline, CDR1 is LGHDT and CDR2 YNNKEL (reference sequence). The CDR3 is 13 residues long. Trimming cost V 1 base and J 7 bases, with 10 bases left between them. The CDR3 is CASSQGGDGEAFF. CDR3 DNA: TGTGCCAGCAGCCAAGGAGGGGACGGTGAAGCTTTCTTT.

This clone was observed a few times. The CDR3, as DNA: TGTGCCAGCAGTGACTCCCCGGGGCTGGGTGAAAAACTGTTTTTT. Encoded protein: CASSDSPGLGEKLFF. The chain links TRBV2 to TRBJ1-4, with D tentatively TRBD1 (5 bases). CDR1 is SNHLY and CDR2 is FYNNEI in the germline V gene. V lost 3 bases, J lost 7 bases, and 15 bases lay in between. There are 15 residues in the CDR3.

The rearrangement joins TRBV3-1 (or the pseudogene TRBV3-2) to TRBJ1-6, with no clear D. Germline CDR1 is LGHDT and CDR2 is YNNKEL (reference sequence). The CDR3 is made up of 14 amino acids. Deletions cut 1 base from V and 7 bases from J, with 8 bases between. The CDR3 protein is CASSQGIQNSPLHF. As DNA, the CDR3 is TGTGCCAGCAGCCAAGGGATCCAAAATTCACCCCTCCACTTT.

This chain joins TRBV6-5 and TRBJ1-1; D unclear. This CDR3 region has 13 residues. V lost 6 bases, J lost 4 bases, and 12 bases lay in between. CDR1 is MNHEY, CDR2 SVGAGI, per germline. CDR3 bases: TGTGCCAGCAGGGGCCTCCCGGGCACTGAAGCTTTCTTT. This encodes CASRGLPGTEAFF.

The J gene is TRBJ2-1, the V gene TRBV27; D is possibly TRBD2 (6 bases). Trimming took off 3 bases at V and 5 bases at J, with 20 bases between the two ends. Per germline, CDR1 MNHEY and CDR2 SMNVEV (reference sequence). The CDR3 extends over 17 amino acids. The CDR3 coding sequence is TGTGCCAGCAGTTTTATTAGTTTTGGCGGGATCGACAATGAGCAGTTCTTC. It yields the protein CASSFISFGGIDNEQFF.

V is TRBV9 and J is TRBJ1-2, with D uncertain. The CDR3 has 16 residues. V shed 0 bases and J shed 2 bases, with 14 bases lying between them. Germline V lookup: CDR1 SGDLS, CDR2 YYNGEE. DNA for the CDR3: TGTGCCAGCAGCGTAGATGGGTCCGGGCAAAACTATGGCTACACCTTC. Its protein product is CASSVDGSGQNYGYTF.

This chain connects TRBV27 to TRBJ1-6; D possibly corresponds to TRBD1 (5 bases). The CDR3 is made up of 15 amino acids. Germline V gene data show CDR1 as MNHEY and CDR2 as SMNVEV (reference sequence). V was clipped by 8 bases and J by 6 bases, with 17 bases between them. CDR3 protein: CASLARGASNSPLHF. The CDR3 nucleotides are TGTGCCAGCCTGGCGAGGGGCGCGTCTAATTCACCCCTCCACTTT.